The following is a T cell receptor (beta chain) sequence with its context. Antigen: not known. The PCR used 60 Vbeta and 13 Jbeta primers. How the authors handled the data: Counted up in a later analysis, unique TCR beta chains came to 60 million to 95 million, with around 10 million shared. Assay used: immunoSEQ multiplex PCR; TCRdb lists only in-frame clones, some missing. V and J calls and clone size come straight from that table; D and trimming were deduced from the DNA. The sample yields about 160,000 clones, approximately 79% seen once. The germline gives CDR1 SGHRS, CDR2 YFSETQ. This CDR3 has 14 amino acids. The germline V and J ends were trimmed by 3 bases and 7 bases, with 11 bases remaining between them. The data originate from a study of cytomegalovirus exposure and HLA in healthy donors. Study-level background: Findings of an earlier analysis included some 120 million unique TCR beta sequences from 200 million or so T cells. Notes on the study in general: Sequencing depth across donors, presence/absence analyses assumed, was roughly uniform. Most TCR sequences were rare, but some public TCRs occurred in many donors.

The rearrangement joins TRBV5-1 to TRBJ1-6, with D perhaps TRBD1 (6 bases). The TCR was taken from a man between 40 and 49 years old in good health and CMV-seronegative. The material sequenced was PBMCs. CDR3 protein: CASSSWTVNSPLHF. For the CDR3, the DNA is TGCGCCAGCAGCTCCTGGACAGTAAATTCACCCCTCCACTTT.